This entry lists 21 T cell receptor beta chains sequenced from one sample in a study of cytomegalovirus exposure and HLA in healthy donors. The study ran its PCR with 60 Vbeta and 13 Jbeta primers. Profiled with immunoSEQ multiplex PCR; TCRdb holds only in-frame clones, not every one. The repertoire includes around 120,000 clones, 60% to 75% of them detected once, and approximately 10% sits in the top ten. The sequenced sample consisted of PBMCs. The receptors stem from a man aged 40-49 years in good health and CMV-seropositive.

The CDR3 coding sequence is TGTGCCAGCAGCTTGAAAGGGGGGAACACTGAAGCTTTCTTT. It encodes CASSLKGGNTEAFF. The J gene is TRBJ1-1, the V gene TRBV5-4; perhaps TRBD1 as D (6 bases). Trimming cost V 1 base and J 1 base, with 8 bases left between them. This CDR3 has 14 residues. Germline CDR1 reads SGHNT; CDR2 reads YYREEE (reference sequence).

This sequence joins TRBV4-3 and TRBJ2-7, with 10 positions matching TRBD2. The V gene end was trimmed by 0 bases and the J gene end by 4 bases; junction bases not matched to a gene: 6. Germline assignment: CDR1 LGHNA and CDR2 YSLEER. The CDR3 extends over 16 amino acids. CDR3 amino acids: CASSQDIVAGGYEQYF. The CDR3 DNA reads as TGCGCCAGCAGCCAAGATATAGTAGCGGGAGGATACGAGCAGTACTTC.

The V gene is TRBV9, the J gene TRBJ1-1, with D perhaps matching TRBD1 (6 bases). This CDR3 has 15 amino acids. V was clipped by 2 bases and J by 0 bases, with 11 bases between them. Per germline, CDR1 SGDLS and CDR2 YYNGEE. The CDR3 sequence: CASSVSTGMNTEAFF. The CDR3, as DNA: TGTGCCAGCAGCGTCTCGACAGGCATGAACACTGAAGCTTTCTTT.

The CDR3 nucleotides read TGTGCCAGCTCACCACGGGGGACAGGGGGGCCACTTACTGAAGCTTTCTTT. Encoded protein: CASSPRGTGGPLTEAFF. This chain links TRBV18 with TRBJ1-1; 11 bases line up with TRBD1. Germline trimming cut 1 base from V and 5 bases from J; bases unmatched to any gene: 9. Germline lookup yields CDR1 KGHSH and CDR2 LQKENI. The CDR3 sequence is 17 residues long.

J is TRBJ2-5 and V is TRBV7-3; no definite D call. Germline assignment: CDR1 SGHTA and CDR2 FQGTGA. This CDR3 spans 14 amino acids. The germline V and J ends were trimmed by 5 bases and 1 base, with 11 bases remaining between them. This CDR3 reads CASSKLGFQETQYF. DNA for the CDR3: TGTGCCAGCAGCAAGCTAGGATTCCAAGAGACCCAGTACTTC.

The chain couples TRBV10-3 to TRBJ1-1; tentatively, D is TRBD1 (6 bases). CDR3 length: 13 residues. Germline CDR1 ENHRY, CDR2 SYGVKD. V was clipped by 6 bases and J by 3 bases, with 11 bases between them. In nucleotides, the CDR3 is TGTGCCATCAGAGTCAAGGGGGACACTGAAGCTTTCTTT. It encodes CAIRVKGDTEAFF.

This clone was counted only a few times. The chain carries TRBV28 and TRBJ1-2; 8 nucleotides align to TRBD1. The germline V gene encodes CDR1 MDHEN and CDR2 SYDVKM. The CDR3 spans 17 residues. The V segment lost 5 bases and the J segment 2 bases; nucleotides outside the gene matches: 13. The CDR3 reads CASSPNAGRGPNYGYTF. CDR3 DNA: TGTGCCAGCAGTCCCAACGCCGGCAGGGGGCCCAACTATGGCTACACCTTC.

This sequence joins TRBV10-2 and TRBJ2-7; 11 bases map to TRBD1. V lost 7 bases to trimming and J lost 6 bases; unmatched junction nucleotides: 14. The CDR3 sequence is 16 residues long. Germline assignment: CDR1 WSHSY and CDR2 SAAADI. CDR3 in amino acids: CASMLRTGGLQGEQYF. CDR3 nucleotide sequence: TGCGCCAGCATGCTAAGGACAGGGGGCCTCCAGGGCGAGCAGTACTTC.

This clone came up a few times. This chain links TRBV7-9 with TRBJ2-7; weak D call: TRBD2 (6 bases). The CDR3 length is 12 residues. Germline CDR1 is SEHNR and CDR2 is FQNEAQ (reference sequence). Trimming stripped 5 bases from V and 3 bases from J, with 8 bases between. CDR3 protein: CASSGGDYEQYF. CDR3 sequence (DNA): TGTGCCAGCAGCGGAGGGGACTACGAGCAGTACTTC. The full variable domain, its missing parts supplied by reference TRBV7-9 and TRBJ2-7, is DTGVSQNPRHKITKRGQNVTFRCDPISEHNRLYWYRQTLGQGPEFLTYFQNEAQLEKSRLLSDRFSAERPKGSFSTLEIQRTEQGDSAMYLCASSGGDYEQYFGPGTRLTVT.

On this clone: This sample also contains other DNA sequences that code for the same CDR3. The CDR3 region is CASSAGLAGADTQYF. The CDR3 DNA is TGTGCCAGCAGCGCGGGACTAGCGGGAGCAGATACGCAGTATTTT. V is TRBV9 and J is TRBJ2-3; 14 bases line up with TRBD2. J lost 4 bases, V lost 3 bases, and 1 base had no gene match. This CDR3 has 15 amino acids. CDR1 and CDR2 from the germline V gene are SGDLS and YYNGEE.

CDR3 sequence: CASSMDWREGSLYEQYV. CDR3 sequence (DNA): TGTGCCAGTAGTATGGACTGGCGGGAGGGCTCTTTGTACGAGCAGTACGTC. The gene calls are TRBV19 and TRBJ2-7, with 9 bases aligning to TRBD2. With V trimmed by 3 bases and J by 4 bases, 13 bases remained unmatched. This CDR3 spans 17 amino acids. The V gene's germline CDR1 is LNHDA and CDR2 SQIVND (reference sequence).

This clone was observed once. This chain connects TRBV2 to TRBJ2-1; 7 bases agree with TRBD2. Germline V CDR1 and CDR2: SNHLY, FYNNEI. J was trimmed by 6 bases and V by 4 bases; bases with no gene match: 3. There are 13 residues in the CDR3. In DNA form, the CDR3 reads TGTGCCAGCAGTGCATCTAGCGGCAATGAGCAGTTCTTC. Residues: CASSASSGNEQFF.

The chain has TRBV28 and TRBJ2-2; 12 positions agree with TRBD2. The CDR3 spans 16 residues. Germline V gene data show CDR1 as MDHEN and CDR2 as SYDVKM. V shed 7 bases, J shed 2 bases, and the junction held 5 bases outside the gene matches. The CDR3 protein is CASTLGLAGNTGELFF. CDR3 DNA sequence: TGTGCCAGCACCCTAGGACTAGCGGGAAACACCGGGGAGCTGTTTTTT.

The J gene is TRBJ1-2, the V gene TRBV7-8; 10 bases map to TRBD1. Germline CDR1 reads SGHVS; CDR2 reads FQNEAQ. The CDR3 is made up of 14 amino acids. The V and J ends lost 5 bases and 3 bases, in that order; junction bases with no gene match: 3. The DNA of the CDR3 is TGTGCCAGCAGCCAGGACAGGGGGGACTATGGCTACACCTTC. Amino acids: CASSQDRGDYGYTF.

This chain links TRBV5-1 with TRBJ2-1; 7 bases map to TRBD2. CDR3 length equals 14 residues. Germline CDR1 reads SGHRS; CDR2 reads YFSETQ. V gave up 2 bases and J gave up 6 bases; unmatched junction bases: 5. The CDR3 region is CASSLGLAANEQFF. The CDR3, as DNA: TGCGCCAGCAGCTTAGGTCTAGCGGCCAATGAGCAGTTCTTC.

The chain uses TRBV19 and TRBJ1-1, with D hard to call. The CDR3 totals 15 residues. The germline V gene encodes CDR1 LNHDA and CDR2 SQIVND (reference sequence). The V gene lost 3 bases and the J gene lost 0 bases, with 11 bases spanning the gap. The DNA for the CDR3 is TGTGCCAGTAGTATTTCGAGGCGGCTGAACACTGAAGCTTTCTTT. The encoded protein is CASSISRRLNTEAFF.

The V call is TRBV27, the J call TRBJ2-3; possible D gene TRBD2, 6 bases. The germline V gene encodes CDR1 MNHEY and CDR2 SMNVEV (reference sequence). Trimming stripped 5 bases from V and 4 bases from J, with 25 bases between. This CDR3 spans 18 amino acids. The CDR3 DNA is TGTGCCAGCAGTAGGAATTCCGAACTAGCAGGTCGGGCAGATACGCAGTATTTT. Encoded protein: CASSRNSELAGRADTQYF.

The rearrangement links TRBV5-1 to TRBJ1-2; the D is unclear. The CDR3 consists of 14 residues. V lost 0 bases to trimming and J lost 3 bases, with 9 bases between them. The germline gives CDR1 SGHRS, CDR2 YFSETQ. The CDR3: CASSLDNEDYGYTF. The CDR3 nucleotides read TGCGCCAGCAGCTTGGACAATGAGGACTATGGCTACACCTTC.

The rearrangement joins TRBV7-2 to TRBJ2-1, with TRBD2 matching 12 bases. CDR1 and CDR2 (germline): SGHTA, FQGNSA. CDR3 length equals 16 residues. With V trimmed by 2 bases and J by 8 bases, 7 bases remained unmatched. The CDR3 nucleotides are TGTGCCAGCAGCTTAAGGGGTCTAGCGGGGGGGGATGAGCAGTTCTTC. The encoded protein is CASSLRGLAGGDEQFF.

The chain employs TRBV5-4 and TRBJ2-3, with TRBD2 matching 12 bases. Germline CDR1 is SGHNT and CDR2 is YYREEE (reference sequence). V lost 4 bases and J lost 4; bases outside the gene matches: 4. The CDR3 is made up of 15 amino acids. This CDR3 is CASSVTSGRSDTQYF. CDR3 sequence (DNA): TGTGCCAGCAGCGTGACTAGCGGGAGATCAGATACGCAGTATTTT.

V and J are TRBV5-1 and TRBJ1-1; TRBD1 matches 8 bases. J was trimmed by 4 bases and V by 3 bases; bases with no gene match: 2. The CDR3 contains 13 residues. Looked up from germline, CDR1 is SGHRS and CDR2 is YFSETQ. CDR3 bases: TGCGCCAGCAGCTGGACAGGGCCCACTGAAGCTTTCTTT. Translating it yields CASSWTGPTEAFF.